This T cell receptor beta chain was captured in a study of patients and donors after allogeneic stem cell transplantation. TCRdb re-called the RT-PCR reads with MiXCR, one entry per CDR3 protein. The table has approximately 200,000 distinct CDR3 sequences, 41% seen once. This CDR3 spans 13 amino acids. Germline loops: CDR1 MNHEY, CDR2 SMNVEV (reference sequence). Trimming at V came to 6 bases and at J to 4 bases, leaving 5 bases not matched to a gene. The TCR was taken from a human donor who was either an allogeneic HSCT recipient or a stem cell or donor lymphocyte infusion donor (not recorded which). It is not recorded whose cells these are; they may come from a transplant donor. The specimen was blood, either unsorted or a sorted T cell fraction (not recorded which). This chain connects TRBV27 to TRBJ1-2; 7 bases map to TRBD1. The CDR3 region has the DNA TGTGCCAGCAGCCTGACAGGGACCTATGGCTACACCTTC. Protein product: CASSLTGTYGYTF.